These T cell receptor beta chains were read from a single sample in a study of cytomegalovirus exposure and HLA in healthy donors. The table came from immunoSEQ multiplex PCR; TCRdb's copy has only in-frame clones and leaves some out. The repertoire has 80,000 or so clones, around 68% of them found once; the top ten carry about 22%. Input material: PBMCs. These receptors came from a man younger than 45 in good health and CMV-seropositive. Each CDR3 is given with its conserved first and last residue. A D gene is named only where the DNA matches it firmly. The listing skips clone size in some rows; elsewhere it reads once, few, many or a size class.

TRBV14	TRBJ1-4	.	.	15	TGTGCCAGCAGCCAACTTTTAAGGGGCAATGAAAAACTGTTTTTT	CASSQLLRGNEKLFF
TRBV27	TRBJ1-5	.	few	13	TGTGCCAGCAGTTTGAGTAGCAATCAGCCCCAGCATTTT	CASSLSSNQPQHF
TRBV7-2	TRBJ1-5	TRBD1	.	14	TGTGCCAGCAGCCCAGACAGGGGCAATCAGCCCCAGCATTTT	CASSPDRGNQPQHF
TRBV7-8	TRBJ1-4	.	.	14	TGTGCCAGCAGCCGATACCGGGGGAATGAAAAACTGTTTTTT	CASSRYRGNEKLFF
TRBV9	TRBJ2-3	TRBD1	.	15	TGTGCCAGCAGCGGGGCAGCTACCAGGGGGGATACGCAGTATTTT	CASSGAATRGDTQYF
TRBV10-3	TRBJ2-7	.	.	15	TGTGCCATCAGTGAGTCGCAGCAGGGGACCTACGAGCAGTACTTC	CAISESQQGTYEQYF
TRBV11-3	TRBJ2-7	TRBD1	.	14	TGTGCCAGCAGCCCCGACAGGGGCTCCTACGAGCAGTACTTC	CASSPDRGSYEQYF
TRBV30	TRBJ2-7	TRBD1	.	12	TGTGCCTGGGGGACAGGGGCCTACGAGCAGTACTTC	CAWGTGAYEQYF
TRBV9	TRBJ2-7	.	.	15	TGTGCCAGCAGCCCTCTGGAGGCGCCCAACTACGAGCAGTACTTC	CASSPLEAPNYEQYF
TRBV5-1	TRBJ2-2	TRBD2	once	16	TGCGCCAGCAGCTTGGTACTAGCGGGGAACACCGGGGAGCTGTTTTTT	CASSLVLAGNTGELFF
TRBV7-9	TRBJ2-3	.	.	17	TGTGCCAGCAGCTTAGTAAGCGGTGATTCTGTCACAGATACGCAGTATTTT	CASSLVSGDSVTDTQYF
TRBV6-5	TRBJ2-4	.	.	16	TGTGCCAGCAGTTCAATACCTAGTGTAGCCAAAAACATTCAGTACTTC	CASSSIPSVAKNIQYF
TRBV6-5	TRBJ2-3	.	.	13	TGTGCCGGGTCCCCAGGGGCGCGAGATACGCAGTATTTT	CAGSPGARDTQYF
TRBV4-1	TRBJ2-5	.	.	13	TGCGCCAGCAGCCACCTGACGACGGGGACCCAGTACTTC	CASSHLTTGTQYF
TRBV5-1	TRBJ1-4	.	.	15	TGCGCCAGCAGCGGAGACAGGACAACTAATGAAAAACTGTTTTTT	CASSGDRTTNEKLFF
TRBV4-1	TRBJ2-1	.	.	14	TGCGCCAGCAGCCAAGATCTAAATGACAATGAGCAGTTCTTC	CASSQDLNDNEQFF
TRBV5-6	TRBJ1-5	.	.	14	TGTGCCAGCAGCTTGAGGACACCCAATCAGCCCCAGCATTTT	CASSLRTPNQPQHF
TRBV29-1	TRBJ2-1	.	.	13	TGCAGCGTTGAGGATCGGCCAGGCAATGAGCAGTTCTTC	CSVEDRPGNEQFF
TRBV2	TRBJ1-2	.	.	14	TGTGCCAGCAGTGAGTTTCAACAGGGTGGGGGCTACACCTTC	CASSEFQQGGGYTF
TRBV29-1	TRBJ2-3	.	.	14	TGCAGCGTTAAACAGGGTTCGCAAGATGGTACGCAGTATTTT	CSVKQGSQDGTQYF
TRBV10-1	TRBJ2-3	.	few	14	TGCGCCAGCAGTGAGTCGGGGAGGACAGATACGCAGTATTTT	CASSESGRTDTQYF
TRBV4-2	TRBJ1-2	.	once	13	TGTGCCAGCAGCCCACCGACAGGATATGGCTACACCTTC	CASSPPTGYGYTF
TRBV6-1	TRBJ1-1	.	.	15	TGTGCCAGCAGTGGACAGCCCGGATTAAACACTGAAGCTTTCTTT	CASSGQPGLNTEAFF
TRBV28	TRBJ2-6	.	few	13	TGTGCCAGTCACACTACTGGGGCCAACGTCCTGACTTTC	CASHTTGANVLTF
TRBV19	TRBJ2-2	TRBD1	.	16	TGTGCCAGTAGTATACCCGGGACAGCGAACACCGGGGAGCTGTTTTTT	CASSIPGTANTGELFF
TRBV2	TRBJ1-3	.	.	14	TGTGCCAGCAACCCCAGTACGTCTGGAAACACCATATATTTT	CASNPSTSGNTIYF
TRBV18	TRBJ2-6	TRBD1	few	13	TGTGCCAGCTCACCGACAGGGAACCCCGTCCTGACTTTC	CASSPTGNPVLTF
TRBV28	TRBJ2-3	TRBD2	few	14	TGTGCCAGCCTTCCGGGACTAGCGGCAGATACGCAGTATTTT	CASLPGLAADTQYF
TRBV5-1	TRBJ2-3	TRBD2	.	17	TGCGCCAGCAGCCCGATGGTAATAGCGGGGGTAGAGGATACGCAGTATTTT	CASSPMVIAGVEDTQYF
TRBV4-1	TRBJ2-5	.	.	17	TGCGCCAGCAGCCACTCTGGAGGGAGAAACTTCCAAGAGACCCAGTACTTC	CASSHSGGRNFQETQYF
TRBV2	TRBJ2-2	.	.	14	TGTGCCAGCAGCCGGACAGAGAGAACCGGGGAGCTGTTTTTT	CASSRTERTGELFF
TRBV9	TRBJ2-1	.	.	15	TGTGCCAGCAGCATCAGTCAGGCGTACTACAATGAGCAGTTCTTC	CASSISQAYYNEQFF
TRBV27	TRBJ2-4	TRBD1	once	12	TGTGCCAGCACTGACAGGGCCAGCATTCAGTACTTC	CASTDRASIQYF
TRBV5-4	TRBJ2-5	TRBD2	.	16	TGTGCCAGCAGCCGAAACCTAGCGGGGGGTAGGGAGACCCAGTACTTC	CASSRNLAGGRETQYF
TRBV19	TRBJ1-5	.	.	15	TGTGCCAGTAGCCCAACCCCAGGGCTCAATCAGCCCCAGCATTTT	CASSPTPGLNQPQHF
TRBV7-2	TRBJ1-1	TRBD1	.	13	TGTGCCAGCAGTTGGGACAGGAACACTGAAGCTTTCTTT	CASSWDRNTEAFF
TRBV6-4	TRBJ2-2	.	.	14	TGTGCCAGCAGTGACTCAGGGGACACCGGGGAGCTGTTTTTT	CASSDSGDTGELFF
TRBV11-2	TRBJ2-7	TRBD1	.	15	TGTGCCAGCAGCTCATCCGGGACAGGGCGCTACGAGCAGTACTTC	CASSSSGTGRYEQYF
TRBV9	TRBJ1-4	TRBD1	.	17	TGTGCCAGCAGCGGCGCCCCGGACAGGGCAACTAATGAAAAACTGTTTTTT	CASSGAPDRATNEKLFF
TRBV2	TRBJ1-6	TRBD1	.	13	TGTGCCAGCGCGGGGCAGGGGGCTTCACCCCTCCACTTT	CASAGQGASPLHF
TRBV6-6	TRBJ2-5	.	once	13	TGTGCCAGCAGTCCCAGGGGCATAGAGACCCAGTACTTC	CASSPRGIETQYF
TRBV6-1	TRBJ1-3	.	.	13	TGTGCCAGCAGTGAAAGCCCTGGAAACACCATATATTTT	CASSESPGNTIYF
TRBV6-5	TRBJ1-1	TRBD1	.	14	TGTGCCAGCAGAGACGGGACAGGGAACCCTGAAGCTTTCTTT	CASRDGTGNPEAFF
TRBV6-5	TRBJ1-4	.	.	14	TGTGCCAGCAGTCGGACACGAGATAATGAAAAACTGTTTTTT	CASSRTRDNEKLFF
TRBV5-1	TRBJ1-1	TRBD1	.	17	TGCGCCAGCAGAGGGACAGGAACAGCCCTCTCAGGCACTGAAGCTTTCTTT	CASRGTGTALSGTEAFF
TRBV4-3	TRBJ2-2	.	.	17	TGCGCCAGCAGCCAGGGGCCCCCTCGTACATGGGCCGGGGAGCTGTTTTTT	CASSQGPPRTWAGELFF
TRBV9	TRBJ1-2	TRBD1	.	15	TGTGCCAGCAGCGTTACGACAGGGCCTTTGGGTGGCTACACCTTC	CASSVTTGPLGGYTF
TRBV7-6	TRBJ1-1	.	.	14	TGTGCCAGCAGTCTCAGGGATTCGAACACTGAAGCTTTCTTT	CASSLRDSNTEAFF
TRBV9	TRBJ1-1	.	.	14	TGTGCCAGCAGCGTAGACGTGGGCCACACTGAAGCTTTCTTT	CASSVDVGHTEAFF
TRBV5-4	TRBJ2-7	.	.	13	TGTGCCAGCAGCTTGGCCGGGTCCTACGAACAGTACTTC	CASSLAGSYEQYF
TRBV5-1	TRBJ2-6	.	.	16	TGCGCCAGCAGCTTTGGGGGACTCTCTGGGGCCAACGTCCTGACTTTC	CASSFGGLSGANVLTF
TRBV5-8	TRBJ2-4	.	.	16	TGTGCCAGCAGCACAATTCTAGCGACTGCCAAAAACATTCAGTACTTC	CASSTILATAKNIQYF
TRBV19	TRBJ1-4	.	few	14	TGTACCAGTAGTATATTGCCAGGGAATGAAAAACTGTTTTTT	CTSSILPGNEKLFF
TRBV28	TRBJ2-2	.	.	13	TGTGCCAGCAGTTTAGGGGGCGGCGGGGAGCTGTTTTTT	CASSLGGGGELFF
TRBV5-5	TRBJ1-1	.	.	12	TGTGCCAGCAGCTACGGGGTTGATGATGCTTTCTTT	CASSYGVDDAFF
TRBV2	TRBJ1-2	TRBD1	.	13	TGTGCCAGCAGTGAGACAGGGGGCATCGGCTACACCTTC	CASSETGGIGYTF
TRBV19	TRBJ1-5	.	once	15	TGTGCCAGCCGGGACTCCCCGGGTAGCAATCAGCCCCAGCATTTT	CASRDSPGSNQPQHF
TRBV11-2	TRBJ2-1	TRBD2	.	13	TGTGCCAGTGGGAGGGGTGGCTACAATGAGCAGTTCTTC	CASGRGGYNEQFF
TRBV25-1	TRBJ2-7	.	.	13	TGTGCCAGCAGTCTCGACATGCCCTACGAGCAGTACTTC	CASSLDMPYEQYF
TRBV5-3	TRBJ2-2	TRBD1	once	16	TGTGCCAGAAGCGGACAGGGGCCGGGGTACACCGGGGAGCTGTTTTTT	CARSGQGPGYTGELFF